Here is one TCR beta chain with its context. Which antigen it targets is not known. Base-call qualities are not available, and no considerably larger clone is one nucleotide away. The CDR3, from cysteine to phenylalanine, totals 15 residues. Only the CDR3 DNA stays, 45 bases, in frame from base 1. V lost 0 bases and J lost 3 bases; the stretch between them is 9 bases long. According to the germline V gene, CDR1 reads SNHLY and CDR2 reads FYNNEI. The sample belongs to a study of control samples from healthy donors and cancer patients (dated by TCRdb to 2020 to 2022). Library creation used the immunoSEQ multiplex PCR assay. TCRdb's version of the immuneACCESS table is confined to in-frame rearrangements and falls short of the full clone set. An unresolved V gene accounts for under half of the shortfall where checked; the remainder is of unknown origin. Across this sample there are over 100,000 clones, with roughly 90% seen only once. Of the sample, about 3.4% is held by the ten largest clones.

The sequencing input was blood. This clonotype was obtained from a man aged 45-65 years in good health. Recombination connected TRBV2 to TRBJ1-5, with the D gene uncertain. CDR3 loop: CASSEARRNNQPQHF. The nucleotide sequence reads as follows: TGTGCCAGCAGTGAAGCCCGCAGAAACAATCAGCCCCAGCATTTT.